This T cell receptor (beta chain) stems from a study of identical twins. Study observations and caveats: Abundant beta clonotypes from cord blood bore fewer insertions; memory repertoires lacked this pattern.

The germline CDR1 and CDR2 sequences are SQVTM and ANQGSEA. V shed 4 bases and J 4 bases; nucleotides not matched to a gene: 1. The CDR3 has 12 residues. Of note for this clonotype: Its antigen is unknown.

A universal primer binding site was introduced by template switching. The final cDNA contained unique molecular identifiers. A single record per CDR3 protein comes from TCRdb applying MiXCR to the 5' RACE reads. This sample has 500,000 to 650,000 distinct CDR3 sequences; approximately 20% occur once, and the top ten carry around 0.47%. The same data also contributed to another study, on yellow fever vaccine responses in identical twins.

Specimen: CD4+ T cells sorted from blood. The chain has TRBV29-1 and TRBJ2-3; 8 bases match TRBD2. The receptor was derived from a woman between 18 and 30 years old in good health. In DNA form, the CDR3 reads TGCAGCGTTGTAGCGGGGCCAGATACGCAGTATTTT. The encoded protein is CSVVAGPDTQYF.